Below, one T cell receptor beta chain is given with its context. Only in-frame clones appear in the TCRdb table, and some are missing; sequencing was by immunoSEQ multiplex PCR. The table records roughly 27,000 clones, 72% of them present only once. The data stem from a study of PD-1 blockade in classical Hodgkin lymphoma. Trimming took 6 bases from V and 2 from J; bases not matched to a gene: 3. This CDR3 has 13 amino acids. CDR1 and CDR2 (germline): MNHNS, SASEGT. Specified time point: cycle 4 day 1 (C4D1), after 5 to 7 weeks of nivolumab. Following autologous stem cell transplantation, relapse occurred in every patient, and exposure to brentuximab vedotin varied.

The sample in question was peripheral blood mononuclear cells (PBMCs), obtained before the fourth cycle of nivolumab. The chain is built from TRBV6-1 and TRBJ1-2; 7 positions agree with TRBD1. This sequence originates from a human donor with classical Hodgkin lymphoma. CDR3 sequence: CASRGGGNYGYTF. In DNA, the CDR3 is TGTGCCAGCAGGGGAGGGGGCAACTATGGCTACACCTTC.